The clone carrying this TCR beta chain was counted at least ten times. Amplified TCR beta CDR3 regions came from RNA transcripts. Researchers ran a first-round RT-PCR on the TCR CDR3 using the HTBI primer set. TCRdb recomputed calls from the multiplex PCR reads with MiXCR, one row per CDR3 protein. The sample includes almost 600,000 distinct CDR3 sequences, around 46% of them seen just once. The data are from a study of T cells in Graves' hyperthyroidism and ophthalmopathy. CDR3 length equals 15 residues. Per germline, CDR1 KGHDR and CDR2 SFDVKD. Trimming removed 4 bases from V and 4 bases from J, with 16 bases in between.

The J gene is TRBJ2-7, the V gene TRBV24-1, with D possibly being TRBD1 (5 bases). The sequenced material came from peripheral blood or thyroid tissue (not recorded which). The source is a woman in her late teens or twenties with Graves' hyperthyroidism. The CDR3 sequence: CATSDSREPSYEQYF. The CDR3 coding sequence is TGTGCCACCAGTGACTCCAGGGAACCCTCTTACGAGCAGTACTTC.